This passage covers 20 T cell receptor beta chains from one sample sequenced in a study of T-cell reconstitution after alpha-beta-depleted transplantation in children. For TCRbeta, the library was prepared with unique molecular identifiers. TCRdb re-called the PCR reads through MiXCR, storing one row per CDR3 protein. The sample lists 450,000 to 600,000 distinct CDR3 sequences, about 16% occurring once. The sequencing here drew on PBMCs from the stem cell graft donor, taken from the stem cell graft. All receptors come from a human donor who donated a stem cell graft to a child with acute lymphoblastic leukemia.

This clonotype occurred a few times. This sequence joins TRBV12-3 or TRBV12-4 and TRBJ2-7; TRBD1 matches at 10 bases. The length of the CDR3 is 15 residues. Trimming removed 5 bases from V and 4 bases from J; junction bases left unmatched: 8. CDR3 DNA sequence: TGTGCCAGCAGTAAATCGGGACAGGGGTTATACGAGCAGTACTTC. This encodes CASSKSGQGLYEQYF.

A few counts support this clonotype. The rearrangement uses TRBV5-1 and TRBJ2-1; weak D call: TRBD1 (5 bases). The length of the CDR3 is 14 residues. Germline CDR1 is SGHRS and CDR2 is YFSETQ. Between the trimmed V and J ends, which lost 2 bases and 9 bases, there was a span of 15 bases. The CDR3 nucleotides read TGCGCCAGCAGCTTCGGCAGGGTGGGCAGTGAGCAGTTCTTC. It specifies CASSFGRVGSEQFF.

This clonotype was seen only a few times. The V gene is TRBV24-1, the J gene TRBJ2-7; D not resolved. The CDR3 covers 13 residues. Germline V lookup: CDR1 KGHDR, CDR2 SFDVKD. V was cut by 0 bases and J by 3 bases, with 5 bases left in between. The DNA of the CDR3 is TGTGCCACCAGTGATTTGGCAAGCTACGAGCAGTACTTC. Encoded protein: CATSDLASYEQYF.

This clonotype was detected a few times. This chain joins TRBV20-1 and TRBJ2-2; D possibly corresponds to TRBD2 (6 bases). CDR1 and CDR2 from the germline V gene are DFQATT and SNEGSKA (reference sequence). V lost 3 bases and J 7 bases, leaving 12 bases between the germline ends. This CDR3 has 13 residues. The CDR3 region has the DNA TGCAGTGCTAGGACCAGGGAGGTCGGGGAGCTGTTTTTT. Protein sequence: CSARTREVGELFF.

The V gene is TRBV5-1, the J gene TRBJ2-1, with 12 bases that match TRBD2. The CDR3 extends over 15 amino acids. The junction had 6 bases not matched to a gene; V was cut back by 2 bases and J by 9 bases. Germline V gives CDR1 SGHRS, CDR2 YFSETQ. The CDR3 DNA is TGCGCCAGCAGCTTCCGGACTAGCGGGATTGGTGAGCAGTTCTTC. Protein sequence: CASSFRTSGIGEQFF.

This clonotype was counted only a few times. One base away lies a much larger clone, so this may be a sequencing read error. The V gene is TRBV7-3, the J gene TRBJ2-1; the D is unclear. Trimming took off 1 base at V and 3 bases at J, with 4 bases between the two ends. This CDR3 region has 13 residues. Per germline, CDR1 SGHTA and CDR2 FQGTGA. CDR3 sequence: CASSLKGYNEQFF. CDR3 coding DNA: TGTGCCAGCAGCTTAAAGGGCTACAATGAGCAGTTCTTC.

The rearrangement uses TRBV7-8 and TRBJ1-2; no clear D. V was shortened by 5 bases and J by 0 bases, with 10 bases between the two germline ends. Germline V gives CDR1 SGHVS, CDR2 FQNEAQ. The CDR3 sequence is 14 residues long. The chain's CDR3 is CASSPSQTNYGYTF. CDR3 sequence (DNA): TGTGCCAGCAGCCCTAGTCAAACTAACTATGGCTACACCTTC.

This clonotype was seen a few times. V usage is TRBV5-1 and J usage is TRBJ2-3; no clear D gene. This CDR3 contains 15 residues. Germline lookup yields CDR1 SGHRS and CDR2 YFSETQ. Trimming pared 9 bases from V and 2 bases from J, leaving 19 bases between. CDR3 sequence (DNA): TGCGCCACCTCCCCGGACCCCCGAGTCACAGATACGCAGTATTTT. Translated: CATSPDPRVTDTQYF.

This chain links TRBV29-1 with TRBJ2-3; D may be TRBD1 or TRBD2 (5 bases each). Germline assignment: CDR1 SQVTM and CDR2 ANQGSEA. Trimming took off 5 bases at V and 4 bases at J, with 10 bases between the two ends. CDR3 length equals 12 residues. The CDR3 region has the DNA TGCAGCGTTTGGGGGAGCGCAGATACGCAGTATTTT. It encodes CSVWGSADTQYF.

This clonotype was seen a handful of times. The chain combines TRBV2 with TRBJ2-7; 9 bases align to TRBD2. CDR3 size: 14 residues. Germline V lookup: CDR1 SNHLY, CDR2 FYNNEI. After removal of 2 bases from V and 6 bases from J, the junction contained 5 bases not matched to a gene. CDR3 residues: CASSEIAGVSEQYF. CDR3 DNA sequence: TGTGCCAGCAGTGAAATAGCGGGAGTTAGCGAGCAGTACTTC.

This clonotype has a handful of counts. This chain uses TRBV10-3 with TRBJ2-7; possibly TRBD2 for D (5 bases). Germline V gene sequence: CDR1 ENHRY, CDR2 SYGVKD. The CDR3 is 12 residues long. Trimming left V 2 bases short and J 7 bases short, with 9 bases between. CDR3 nucleotides: TGTGCCATCAGTGAGGGCGGGCTTGAGCAGTACTTC. This codes for CAISEGGLEQYF.

The J gene is TRBJ2-5, the V gene TRBV5-1; D possibly matches TRBD1 or TRBD2 (5 bases each). Trimming cost V 4 bases and J 7 bases, with 14 bases left between them. This CDR3 contains 13 residues. CDR1 SGHRS and CDR2 YFSETQ come from the germline V gene. The CDR3 protein is CASSPDGARTQYF. For the CDR3, the DNA is TGCGCCAGCAGCCCTGACGGGGCCAGGACCCAGTACTTC.

The chain recombines TRBV30 with TRBJ1-2, with D possibly matching TRBD1 (6 bases). The CDR3 is 15 amino acids. Trimming shortened V by 5 bases and J by 3 bases, and 19 bases separated the two germline ends. Germline V gives CDR1 GTSNPN, CDR2 SVGIG (reference sequence). CDR3 DNA sequence: TGTGCCTGGGATTCTAAAACAGGGAAAGACTATGGCTACACCTTC. It translates to CAWDSKTGKDYGYTF. Looking up the rest from reference TRBV30 and TRBJ1-2 gives the full variable domain: SQTIHQWPATLVQPVGSPLSLECTVEGTSNPNLYWYRQAAGRGLQLLFYSVGIGQISSEVPQNLSASRPQDRQFILSSKKLLLSDSGFYLCAWDSKTGKDYGYTFGSGTRLTVV.

The chain links TRBV21-1 to TRBJ2-3. TRBV21-1 is shown as a pseudogene. The CDR3 runs to 12 residues. The CDR3 region is CASRQKADTQYF. The CDR3 coding sequence is TGTGCCAGCAGACAAAAAGCAGATACGCAGTATTTT.

This clonotype was seen ten or more times. The V gene is TRBV12-3 or TRBV12-4, the J gene TRBJ2-4, with 11 bases aligning to TRBD2. This CDR3 contains 16 residues. The J segment lost 0 bases and the V segment lost 4 bases, leaving 2 bases of the junction unmatched. Here the CDR3 DNA reads TGTGCCAGCAGTTCCGGACTAGCGGGAGCCAAAAACATTCAGTACTTC. Translating it yields CASSSGLAGAKNIQYF.

This chain links TRBV29-1 with TRBJ2-7, with D maybe TRBD1 (6 bases). Germline V lookup: CDR1 SQVTM, CDR2 ANQGSEA. CDR3 length equals 12 residues. Trimming removed 7 bases at V and 0 bases at J, with 10 bases between. The CDR3 sequence: CSAGQSSYEQYF. The CDR3 DNA sequence: TGCAGCGCCGGACAGAGCTCCTACGAGCAGTACTTC.

This clonotype was seen a few times. The chain employs TRBV12-3 or TRBV12-4 and TRBJ2-7; D unclear. V was trimmed by 4 bases and J by 0 bases, leaving 13 bases between them. The CDR3 loop spans 15 amino acids. DNA for the CDR3: TGTGCCAGCAGTTCTTACTCCAAAAGCTCCTACGAGCAGTACTTC. Protein: CASSSYSKSSYEQYF.

The CDR3 DNA sequence: TGTGCCAGCAGACCCCTCGTCGGGGGGCCGAACACTGAAGCTTTCTTT. Its translation is CASRPLVGGPNTEAFF. The chain links TRBV12-3 or TRBV12-4 to TRBJ1-1; maybe TRBD1 (6 bases). This CDR3 is 16 amino acids long. V lost 6 bases, J lost 1 base, and 18 bases lay in between.

This clonotype showed up just a few times. This chain joins TRBV7-9 and TRBJ2-5; D unresolved. CDR1 is SEHNR, CDR2 FQNEAQ, per germline (reference sequence). The CDR3 consists of 14 residues. Trimming left V 6 bases short and J 9 bases short, with 20 bases between. DNA for the CDR3: TGTGCCAGCAGGGAGACTGCCCAGAACGCGGCCCAGTACTTC. Translating gives CASRETAQNAAQYF. Full variable domain (missing parts from reference TRBV7-9 and TRBJ2-5): DTGVSQNPRHKITKRGQNVTFRCDPISEHNRLYWYRQTLGQGPEFLTYFQNEAQLEKSRLLSDRFSAERPKGSFSTLEIQRTEQGDSAMYLCASRETAQNAAQYFGPGTRLLVL.

The rearrangement uses TRBV5-6 and TRBJ1-2; D is possibly TRBD1 (5 bases). CDR3 length equals 14 residues. V lost 2 bases to trimming and J lost 8 bases, with 16 bases between them. Per the germline V gene, CDR1 is SGHDT and CDR2 is YYEEEE. The CDR3 DNA follows: TGTGCCAGCAGCTTCCGGGACCTAGGTTTGGGCTACACCTTC. Encoded protein: CASSFRDLGLGYTF.